The clone carrying this T cell receptor beta chain came up once. Its antigen is unknown. The source of the sample is a study of cytotoxic CD8 clonotypes in ibrutinib-treated CLL. V was pared by 2 bases and J by 2 bases, with 10 bases between. Germline V gene lookup returns CDR1 SGHDT and CDR2 YYEEEE. The CDR3 covers 14 residues. The repertoire was sequenced with immunoSEQ multiplex PCR; TCRdb's copy has only in-frame clones and lacks some. Of approximately 84,000 clones listed, 86% are singletons. Broader study findings: Sustained-remission and progressing patients were not sampled at matched times.

This TCR came from a human donor with chronic lymphocytic leukemia. The sample consisted of PBMCs, taken before ibrutinib treatment. V gene TRBV5-6 combines with J gene TRBJ2-5; D may be TRBD1 (6 bases). CDR3 nucleotide sequence: TGTGCCAGCAGCTTCCCAGGACAGCAAGAGACCCAGTACTTC. Translation gives CASSFPGQQETQYF.